The source of this TCR beta chain is a study of human T cells and chemical hapten exposure. Extraction yielded total RNA from whole blood (unfractionated). Individual cDNA molecules each carried unique molecular identifiers attached by the library. TCRdb independently ran MiXCR on the reads; one entry per CDR3 protein. The repertoire includes about 120,000 distinct CDR3 sequences, about 8.9% of them detected once, and roughly 1.3% sits in the top ten. Germline V gene lookup returns CDR1 SQVTM and CDR2 ANQGSEA. The V gene lost 1 base and the J gene lost 0 bases, with 6 bases spanning the gap. The CDR3 loop spans 13 amino acids. This clonotype was counted ten times or more.

The TCR originated in a human donor in good health. Some clones in this sample may be carry-over from other donors' samples. Source material: whole blood. The chain is built from TRBV29-1 and TRBJ1-1, with D unresolved. The CDR3 region has the DNA TGCAGCGTTGAAGGACTGCTGAACACTGAAGCTTTCTTT. Protein sequence: CSVEGLLNTEAFF.